These 13 T cell receptor beta chains were sequenced from one sample in a study of T cell repertoires in cytomegalovirus infection. TCRdb ran MiXCR on the reads and lists one entry per CDR3 protein. The repertoire has nearly 450,000 distinct CDR3 sequences, approximately 33% of them found once; the top ten carry about an eighth. Sequenced input: PBMCs. These receptors were collected from a human donor in good health (CMV status not recorded). Some clones in this sample may be carry-over from other donors' samples.

This clonotype was seen only a few times. The gene calls are TRBV28 and TRBJ1-2; D not resolved. V lost 3 bases, J lost 4 bases, and 6 bases lay in between. The germline gives CDR1 MDHEN, CDR2 SYDVKM. The CDR3 extends over 12 amino acids. CDR3 DNA: TGTGCCAGCAGTTTTTCGGCCTATGGCTACACCTTC. Translation gives CASSFSAYGYTF.

This clonotype was observed many times. The chain links TRBV6-2 or TRBV6-3 to TRBJ2-1; maybe TRBD2 (5 bases). There are 11 residues in the CDR3. V was clipped by 6 bases and J by 14 bases, with 14 bases between them. Germline values: CDR1 MNHEY, CDR2 SVGEGT. CDR3 loop: CASSNGLAEFF. The CDR3 DNA follows: TGTGCCAGCAGCAATGGGCTAGCTGAGTTCTTC.

This chain connects TRBV28 to TRBJ1-3; possible D gene TRBD1, 6 bases. Deletions cut 1 base from V and 0 bases from J, with 13 bases between. Germline assignment: CDR1 MDHEN and CDR2 SYDVKM. The CDR3 runs to 17 residues. CDR3 DNA: TGTGCCAGCAGTTTATACGGACAGCAAAGCTCTGGAAACACCATATATTTT. It is translated as CASSLYGQQSSGNTIYF.

This clonotype was picked up many times. The rearrangement joins TRBV7-8 to TRBJ2-5; maybe TRBD2 (6 bases). The CDR3 sequence is 18 residues long. Trimming took off 3 bases at V and 5 bases at J, with 25 bases between the two ends. CDR1 is SGHVS and CDR2 is FQNEAQ in the germline V gene. The CDR3 sequence is CASSFRSKIGGSGETQYF. CDR3 in DNA: TGTGCCAGCAGCTTTCGATCTAAAATTGGGGGGTCGGGGGAGACCCAGTACTTC.

V gene TRBV7-2 combines with J gene TRBJ2-1; 7 positions agree with TRBD2. V was clipped by 4 bases and J by 8 bases; unmatched bases: 8. Germline V gene sequence: CDR1 SGHTA, CDR2 FQGNSA. This CDR3 is built from 14 residues. The CDR3: CASSYWGGSDEQFF. The DNA of the CDR3 is TGTGCCAGCAGCTATTGGGGGGGGTCAGATGAGCAGTTCTTC.

Only a few counts were recorded for this clonotype. The genes are TRBV6-2 or TRBV6-3 and TRBJ2-1; D remains ambiguous. This CDR3 region has 10 residues. Germline V CDR1 and CDR2: MNHEY, SVGEGT. The germline V and J ends were trimmed by 8 bases and 10 bases, with 9 bases remaining between them. CDR3 sequence: CASRGSEQFF. CDR3 nucleotides: TGTGCCAGCCGAGGTTCGGAGCAGTTCTTC.

The rearrangement joins TRBV12-3 or TRBV12-4 to TRBJ1-2; D not certain. V was trimmed by 5 bases and J by 7 bases, leaving 5 bases between them. The CDR3 runs to 10 residues. The CDR3 loop reads CASSAGGYTF. The CDR3 coding sequence is TGTGCCAGCAGTGCCGGTGGCTACACCTTC.

This chain links TRBV9 with TRBJ1-1; no clear D gene. The CDR3 extends over 14 amino acids. The V end was cut by 0 bases, the J end by 1 base, with 7 bases between. Germline V lookup: CDR1 SGDLS, CDR2 YYNGEE. Written as DNA, the CDR3 is TGTGCCAGCAGCGTAGGGCCTGGGAACACTGAAGCTTTCTTT. Encoded protein: CASSVGPGNTEAFF.

The gene calls are TRBV7-4 and TRBJ1-6; D remains unclear. V gave up 0 bases and J gave up 0 bases, with 6 bases separating them. CDR3 length equals 16 residues. The germline V gene has CDR1 SGHVT and CDR2 SQSDAQ. The CDR3 sequence is CASSLARSSYNSPLHF. CDR3 sequence (DNA): TGTGCCAGCAGCTTAGCCCGGAGCTCCTATAATTCACCCCTCCACTTT.

V usage is TRBV6-5 and J usage is TRBJ1-1; D call uncertain. The V gene lost 0 bases and the J gene lost 5 bases, with 7 bases spanning the gap. The CDR3 is made up of 13 amino acids. Germline lookup yields CDR1 MNHEY and CDR2 SVGAGI. The CDR3 bases are TGTGCCAGCAGTTACTCGTTGGTTACTGAAGCTTTCTTT. Protein sequence: CASSYSLVTEAFF.

This chain connects TRBV6-8 to TRBJ1-4; D unclear. The V and J ends lost 6 bases and 6 bases respectively, with 11 bases between them. There are 13 residues in the CDR3. The V gene's germline CDR1 is MNHGY and CDR2 SAAAGT. In DNA, the CDR3 is TGTGCCAGCAGCGGCCCACGAGATGAAAAACTGTTTTTT. Protein sequence: CASSGPRDEKLFF.

CDR3 in DNA: TGTGCCAGCGTTCCGTGGGGGGGCGCGGCCTACGAGCAGTACTTC. The encoded protein is CASVPWGGAAYEQYF. The rearrangement joins TRBV5-6 to TRBJ2-7, with a tentative D call TRBD2 (7 bases). This CDR3 is 15 amino acids long. V was pared by 7 bases and J by 2 bases, with 19 bases between. CDR1 and CDR2 (germline): SGHDT, YYEEEE.

This clonotype was seen only a few times. This chain connects TRBV7-1 to TRBJ2-5, with 7 bases fitting TRBD1. TRBV7-1 has ORF status, its function being uncertain. The length of the CDR3 is 15 residues. V was pared by 5 bases and J by 3 bases, with 9 bases of the junction left unmatched. CDR3 coding DNA: TGTGCCAGCAGCCGTATTGGGACAGCCAAAGAGACCCAGTACTTC. Protein: CASSRIGTAKETQYF.